The rows below give T cell receptor beta chains drawn from one sample of a study of control samples from healthy donors and cancer patients. Generated by immunoSEQ multiplex PCR, the TCRdb table keeps only in-frame clones and is missing some. The profile shows roughly 69,000 clones, approximately 89% of them singletons. The material sequenced was PBMCs. Receptor source: a woman in her forties or fifties with head and neck cancer. Both conserved end residues are trimmed from each CDR3. Fields, in order: V gene, CDR3 protein.

V gene: TRBV4-1; CDR3 protein: ASSQGVGQFYGYT
V gene: TRBV10-3; CDR3 protein: AISVGTGAYEQY
V gene: TRBV7-3; CDR3 protein: ASSLRGRGSYNEQF
V gene: TRBV19; CDR3 protein: ASSIGRGGGYT
V gene: TRBV19; CDR3 protein: ASSTLDRGRYNEQF
V gene: TRBV11-3; CDR3 protein: ASSPGTSGGAVEQF
V gene: TRBV28; CDR3 protein: ASSSRQDPTESFQETQY
V gene: TRBV5-4; CDR3 protein: ASSLAVLAGSSTDTQY
V gene: TRBV19; CDR3 protein: ASSFRPDGYT
V gene: TRBV15; CDR3 protein: ATSRDVGGNTIY
V gene: TRBV27; CDR3 protein: ASSPRTGGVFLSYEQY
V gene: TRBV27; CDR3 protein: ASRRGNNDGYT
V gene: TRBV7-3; CDR3 protein: ASSLGGTSYEQY
V gene: TRBV19; CDR3 protein: ASSEEGNTEAF
V gene: TRBV6-5; CDR3 protein: ASRPRGVENTEAF
V gene: TRBV7-6; CDR3 protein: ASSLGAGGMGDTQY
V gene: TRBV9; CDR3 protein: ASSVEQGRSPEKLF
V gene: TRBV12-3/TRBV12-4; CDR3 protein: ASRPDRYNEQF
V gene: TRBV9; CDR3 protein: ASSFRGGNEKLF
V gene: TRBV28; CDR3 protein: ASSAPGQNSPLH
V gene: TRBV28; CDR3 protein: ASNDLGLAGTDTQY
V gene: TRBV7-2; CDR3 protein: ASSSGTGRNYGYT
V gene: TRBV11-2; CDR3 protein: ASSLAAESSYEQY
V gene: TRBV19; CDR3 protein: ASSRGDYGYT
V gene: TRBV15; CDR3 protein: ATSRERGRGQETQY
V gene: TRBV7-8; CDR3 protein: ASSLGGTPDSNQPQH
V gene: TRBV9; CDR3 protein: ASSVGRGQGLYTDTQY
V gene: TRBV5-4; CDR3 protein: ASSQSRQTTDTQY
V gene: TRBV7-3; CDR3 protein: ASSPRGGELF
V gene: TRBV20-1; CDR3 protein: SASRGWGISYEQY
V gene: TRBV9; CDR3 protein: ASSATSGGAANTGELF
V gene: TRBV19; CDR3 protein: ASTKRRGGTEAF
V gene: TRBV9; CDR3 protein: ASSVDSPGPGSSGNTIY
V gene: TRBV2; CDR3 protein: ASSDTEQY
V gene: TRBV27; CDR3 protein: ASRDIKSNSNQPQH
V gene: TRBV19; CDR3 protein: ASSIGNSPLH
V gene: TRBV9; CDR3 protein: ASSPSIGRVVVSYNEQF
V gene: TRBV6-5; CDR3 protein: ASTSARAGYLGYT
V gene: TRBV20-1; CDR3 protein: SASGQISNQPQH
V gene: TRBV9; CDR3 protein: ASSSPASGGQLKTDTQY
V gene: TRBV30; CDR3 protein: ARRAGQNTEAF
V gene: TRBV4-1; CDR3 protein: ASSQGPGTEETQY
V gene: TRBV23-1; CDR3 protein: ASSQFFWAGEETQY
V gene: TRBV2; CDR3 protein: ASSEARTSGNNEQF
V gene: TRBV6-1; CDR3 protein: ASSEGWMGNQPQH
V gene: TRBV27; CDR3 protein: ATPPGGTGAYGYT
V gene: TRBV28; CDR3 protein: ASSRSGTRVYGYT
V gene: TRBV5-1; CDR3 protein: AQGGGGVSYEQY
V gene: TRBV30; CDR3 protein: AWSVQGNTEAF
V gene: TRBV5-1; CDR3 protein: ASSLSARGTDTQY
V gene: TRBV5-4; CDR3 protein: ASSLEGALAEAF
V gene: TRBV6-5; CDR3 protein: ASSYGQEGEPQH
V gene: TRBV9; CDR3 protein: ASSVEDRGSYNEQF
V gene: TRBV7-9; CDR3 protein: ASSPDRGNQPQH